The 21 T cell receptor beta chains given below trace back to one sample, sequenced in a study of T cell responses to AZD1222 COVID-19 vaccine. Clones were read by immunoSEQ multiplex PCR, and TCRdb kept only the in-frame ones, dropping some. Of fewer than 110,000 clones in the sample, over 75% were seen once. The starting material was peripheral blood, obtained 28 days after the second AZD1222 dose. The receptor set was obtained from an adult who received the AZD1222 COVID-19 vaccine.

This chain connects TRBV5-5 to TRBJ1-1, with a possible D match to TRBD1 (6 bases). Trimming stripped 1 base from V and 4 bases from J, with 17 bases between. CDR3 length equals 16 residues. Germline CDR1 SGHKS, CDR2 YYEKEE (reference sequence). The DNA for the CDR3 is TGTGCCAGCAGCTTGTTGGGGGCGGTGATGACCACTGAAGCTTTCTTT. Protein product: CASSLLGAVMTTEAFF.

This chain uses TRBV5-1 with TRBJ1-1; possible D gene TRBD1, 5 bases. The CDR3 has 14 residues. V lost 3 bases to trimming and J lost 1 base, with 10 bases between them. From germline, CDR1 is SGHRS and CDR2 YFSETQ. This CDR3 is CASSSDGGNTEAFF. The CDR3 DNA is TGCGCCAGCAGCTCAGACGGGGGGAACACTGAAGCTTTCTTT.

This chain links TRBV7-2 with TRBJ2-7; 7 bases line up with TRBD1. Germline-derived CDR1 and CDR2 are SGHTA and FQGNSA. This CDR3 contains 19 residues. V shed 1 base and J 5 bases; nucleotides not matched to a gene: 20. The CDR3 DNA sequence: TGTGCCAGCAGCTTAGGGGAGTGGTCCACAGGGGTCGATCGGCACGAGCAGTACTTC. This codes for CASSLGEWSTGVDRHEQYF.

The chain combines TRBV5-5 with TRBJ2-7, with TRBD1 as a possible D gene (6 bases). The V gene's germline CDR1 is SGHKS and CDR2 YYEKEE (reference sequence). V was cut by 3 bases and J by 3 bases, with 7 bases left in between. The CDR3 runs to 12 residues. CDR3 bases: TGTGCCAGCAGCTCACAGGGCTACGAGCAGTACTTC. This codes for CASSSQGYEQYF. The full variable domain, its missing parts supplied by reference TRBV5-5 and TRBJ2-7, is DAGVTQSPTHLIKTRGQQVTLRCSPISGHKSVSWYQQVLGQGPQFIFQYYEKEERGRGNFPDRFSARQFPNYSSELNVNALLLGDSALYLCASSSQGYEQYFGPGTRLTVT.

The chain employs TRBV7-9 and TRBJ2-3; 12 nucleotides align to TRBD2. Trimming at V came to 5 bases and at J to 4 bases, leaving 7 bases not matched to a gene. Germline values: CDR1 SEHNR, CDR2 FQNEAQ (reference sequence). This CDR3 spans 16 amino acids. The chain's CDR3 is CASSHRLAGVADTQYF. As DNA, the CDR3 is TGTGCCAGCAGCCACAGACTAGCGGGAGTCGCAGATACGCAGTATTTT.

This chain uses TRBV6-2 or TRBV6-3 with TRBJ1-5; D might be TRBD1 (5 bases). This CDR3 is 17 amino acids long. Between the trimmed V and J ends, which lost 5 bases and 1 base, there was a span of 18 bases. The germline CDR1 and CDR2 sequences are MNHEY and SVGEGT. This CDR3 reads CASSPRAGGVSNQPQHF. The DNA of the CDR3 is TGTGCCAGCAGTCCGCGCGCGGGGGGAGTAAGCAATCAGCCCCAGCATTTT.

The chain joins TRBV5-1 to TRBJ2-1; D is unresolved. The germline V and J ends were trimmed by 0 bases and 4 bases, with 17 bases remaining between them. Germline CDR1 is SGHRS and CDR2 is YFSETQ. The CDR3 extends over 17 amino acids. In nucleotides, the CDR3 is TGCGCCAGCAGCTTGGCAGGTTTGAGCCGTCTTTACAATGAGCAGTTCTTC. Translating gives CASSLAGLSRLYNEQFF.

This rearrangement joins TRBV2 to TRBJ1-4, with no clear D. Germline V gives CDR1 SNHLY, CDR2 FYNNEI. V lost 6 bases, J lost 6 bases, and 5 bases lay in between. The CDR3 runs to 11 residues. The CDR3 loop is CASRPDEKLFF. The CDR3, as DNA: TGTGCCAGCAGGCCCGATGAAAAACTGTTTTTT.

The chain recombines TRBV7-6 with TRBJ2-1; TRBD2 aligns across 9 bases. Trimming removed 5 bases from V and 8 bases from J; junction bases left unmatched: 13. The CDR3 runs 16 residues. Germline assignment: CDR1 SGHVS and CDR2 FNYEAQ. The CDR3 loop reads CASSQVGGRAGDEQFF. In DNA form, the CDR3 reads TGTGCCAGCAGCCAGGTCGGCGGGAGGGCCGGAGATGAGCAGTTCTTC.

This sequence joins TRBV19 and TRBJ1-5; D not certain. V was trimmed by 3 bases and J by 5 bases, leaving 11 bases between them. The CDR3 runs 14 residues. The V gene's germline CDR1 is LNHDA and CDR2 SQIVND (reference sequence). CDR3 DNA: TGTGCCAGTAGTATGGGGAACCCCCATCAGCCCCAGCATTTT. This sequence encodes CASSMGNPHQPQHF.

The V and J genes are TRBV12-2 and TRBJ1-3. TRBV12-2 is a listed pseudogene. The CDR3 extends over 16 amino acids. CDR3 sequence (DNA): TGTGCAAGTCGCTTAGCGGTGCCTGCGGGCCCAAACACCATATATTTT. Translating gives CASRLAVPAGPNTIYF.

This clone was picked up a small number of times. V usage is TRBV4-3 and J usage is TRBJ2-7; D gene ambiguous. Trimming removed 1 base from V and 6 bases from J, with 10 bases in between. Germline V gives CDR1 LGHNA, CDR2 YSLEER. The CDR3 contains 13 residues. CDR3 nucleotides: TGCGCCAGCAGCCAAGTGCGTGACTCCGAGCAGTACTTC. Its protein product is CASSQVRDSEQYF.

As to this clone: This same CDR3 is encoded by further DNA sequences in the sample. This rearrangement joins TRBV5-1 to TRBJ1-1; D perhaps matches TRBD1 (5 bases). The germline gives CDR1 SGHRS, CDR2 YFSETQ. Trimming cost V 3 bases and J 1 base, with 10 bases left between them. CDR3 size: 14 residues. CDR3 in amino acids: CASSSQGTNTEAFF. As DNA, the CDR3 is TGCGCCAGCAGCTCGCAGGGAACGAACACTGAAGCTTTCTTT.

The CDR3 protein is CASSVGTSGVGGELFF. CDR3 nucleotides: TGCGCCAGCAGCGTCGGGACTAGCGGGGTTGGCGGGGAGCTGTTTTTT. The V and J genes are TRBV5-1 and TRBJ2-2, with 13 bases that match TRBD2. CDR3 length equals 16 residues. V shed 4 bases, J shed 7 bases, and the junction held 7 bases outside the gene matches. Per the germline V gene, CDR1 is SGHRS and CDR2 is YFSETQ.

The J gene is TRBJ2-1, the V gene TRBV7-8, with D unclear. Germline CDR1 reads SGHVS; CDR2 reads FQNEAQ. V lost 6 bases and J 0 bases, leaving 9 bases between the germline ends. This CDR3 is built from 14 residues. CDR3: CASRRTSSYNEQFF. CDR3 nucleotide sequence: TGTGCCAGCAGGAGGACGAGCTCCTACAATGAGCAGTTCTTC.

The rearrangement uses TRBV28 and TRBJ2-7; 7 bases match TRBD2. Germline CDR1 is MDHEN and CDR2 is SYDVKM. V lost 4 bases, J lost 3 bases, and 0 bases stayed unmatched. The CDR3 has 12 residues. CDR3 sequence: CASSSGGYEQYF. DNA for the CDR3: TGTGCCAGCAGTTCGGGGGGCTACGAGCAGTACTTC. The entire variable domain, with the rest obtained from reference TRBV28 and TRBJ2-7, is as follows: DVKVTQSSRYLVKRTGEKVFLECVQDMDHENMFWYRQDPGLGLRLIYFSYDVKMKEKGDIPEGYSVSREKKERFSLILESASTNQTSMYLCASSSGGYEQYFGPGTRLTVT.

This chain joins TRBV9 and TRBJ2-2; the D is unclear. The CDR3 spans 12 residues. Trimming pared 2 bases from V and 6 bases from J, leaving 5 bases between. Germline CDR1 SGDLS, CDR2 YYNGEE. CDR3 protein: CASSVLAGELFF. The CDR3 DNA is TGTGCCAGCAGCGTTTTGGCCGGGGAGCTGTTTTTT.

The V gene is TRBV4-1, the J gene TRBJ2-2, with a weak D call TRBD1 (6 bases). This CDR3 spans 15 amino acids. Germline CDR1 reads MGHRA; CDR2 reads YSYEKL. V gave up 4 bases and J gave up 0 bases, with 9 bases separating them. The CDR3 DNA reads TGCGCCAGCAGCCTCCGGGACACGAACACCGGGGAGCTGTTTTTT. It yields the protein CASSLRDTNTGELFF.

The chain uses TRBV5-4 and TRBJ2-7, with D hard to call. The CDR3 has 14 amino acids. CDR1 and CDR2 from the germline V gene are SGHNT and YYREEE (reference sequence). V was shortened by 4 bases and J by 0 bases, with 11 bases between the two germline ends. The CDR3 DNA sequence: TGTGCCAGCAGCGACGTACAGTACTCCTACGAGCAGTACTTC. This translates into CASSDVQYSYEQYF.

V is TRBV5-4 and J is TRBJ2-7; D gene unclear. V was clipped by 3 bases and J by 0 bases, with 7 bases between them. The CDR3 runs to 13 residues. Germline CDR1 reads SGHNT; CDR2 reads YYREEE (reference sequence). For the CDR3, the DNA is TGTGCCAGCAGCTGGACGGGCTCCTACGAGCAGTACTTC. It specifies CASSWTGSYEQYF.

This chain uses TRBV19 with TRBJ1-4; 7 bases line up with TRBD1. The CDR3 totals 17 residues. The V gene's germline CDR1 is LNHDA and CDR2 SQIVND (reference sequence). V was clipped by 1 base and J by 7 bases; unmatched bases: 12. The chain's CDR3 is CASSIGKAGTATEKLFF. Written as DNA, the CDR3 is TGTGCCAGTAGTATAGGGAAAGCGGGGACAGCCACTGAAAAACTGTTTTTT. Using reference TRBV19 and TRBJ1-4 for the parts outside the CDR3, the full variable domain is DGGITQSPKYLFRKEGQNVTLSCEQNLNHDAMYWYRQDPGQGLRLIYYSQIVNDFQKGDIAEGYSVSREKKESFPLTVTSAQKNPTAFYLCASSIGKAGTATEKLFFGSGTQLSVL.